These T cell receptor beta chains were read from a single sample in a study of T cells after yellow fever vaccination. MiXCR was run by TCRdb on the 5' RACE reads, yielding one entry per CDR3 protein. The table lists some 300,000 distinct CDR3 sequences, 7.5% to 9% of them singletons, with around 3.1% in the top ten. Specimen: CD4+ T cells sorted from PBMCs, collected 5 days after the yellow fever booster vaccination. Receptors originate from a young man who received the YFV17D yellow fever vaccine. Each CDR3 is given with its conserved first and last residue. D genes are given only for firm matches. Clone size, where shown, is once, few, many, or a class for clones that have expanded.

CDR3aa: CASSQATSGVYNEQFF; CDR3nt: TGCGCCAGCAGCCAAGCTACCAGCGGGGTTTACAATGAGCAGTTCTTC; d_gene: TRBD2; v_gene: TRBV4-1; j_gene: TRBJ2-1; abundance: many
CDR3aa: CATNRGPEETQYF; CDR3nt: TGTGCCACTAACAGGGGGCCGGAAGAGACCCAGTACTTC; d_gene: TRBD1; v_gene: TRBV10-3; j_gene: TRBJ2-5; abundance: -
CDR3aa: CASSRGPGETQYF; CDR3nt: TGCGCCAGCAGCCGAGGGCCTGGGGAGACCCAGTACTTC; d_gene: -; v_gene: TRBV4-1; j_gene: TRBJ2-5; abundance: -
CDR3aa: CASRGWDRTQETQYF; CDR3nt: TGTGCCAGCAGAGGATGGGACAGGACCCAAGAGACCCAGTACTTC; d_gene: TRBD1; v_gene: TRBV27; j_gene: TRBJ2-5; abundance: many
CDR3aa: CASSLADRFTDTQYF; CDR3nt: TGTGCCAGCAGCTTGGCTGACAGGTTCACAGATACGCAGTATTTT; d_gene: -; v_gene: TRBV5-6; j_gene: TRBJ2-3; abundance: many
CDR3aa: CASSLDRMRQETQYF; CDR3nt: TGTGCCAGCTCACTCGACAGGATGAGGCAAGAGACCCAGTACTTC; d_gene: -; v_gene: TRBV18; j_gene: TRBJ2-5; abundance: few
CDR3aa: CASSYSISQPQHF; CDR3nt: TGTGCCAGCAGTTACTCGATCTCTCAGCCCCAGCATTTT; d_gene: -; v_gene: TRBV6-2/TRBV6-3; j_gene: TRBJ1-5; abundance: -
CDR3aa: CASSIPQGFNTQYF; CDR3nt: TGTGCCAGCAGTATCCCACAGGGATTTAATACGCAGTATTTT; d_gene: -; v_gene: TRBV12-3/TRBV12-4; j_gene: TRBJ2-3; abundance: many
CDR3aa: CSSSEDSGANVLTF; CDR3nt: TGCAGCTCTTCCGAGGACTCTGGGGCCAACGTCCTGACTTTC; d_gene: -; v_gene: TRBV20-1; j_gene: TRBJ2-6; abundance: few
CDR3aa: CASSAGEWTPLHF; CDR3nt: TGTGCCAGCAGTGCGGGGGAGTGGACACCCCTCCACTTT; d_gene: -; v_gene: TRBV12-3/TRBV12-4; j_gene: TRBJ1-6; abundance: -
CDR3aa: CSASSAGTRSGNTIYF; CDR3nt: TGCAGTGCTAGTTCCGCCGGGACTCGGAGTGGAAACACCATATATTTT; d_gene: -; v_gene: TRBV20-1; j_gene: TRBJ1-3; abundance: few
CDR3aa: CSARTVEVTQYF; CDR3nt: TGCAGCGCCCGGACAGTAGAGGTTACGCAGTATTTT; d_gene: -; v_gene: TRBV29-1; j_gene: TRBJ2-3; abundance: few
CDR3aa: CASSSRDYQETQYF; CDR3nt: TGTGCCAGCAGCTCCAGGGACTACCAAGAGACCCAGTACTTC; d_gene: -; v_gene: TRBV5-5; j_gene: TRBJ2-5; abundance: -
CDR3aa: CSAEADTTDTQYF; CDR3nt: TGCAGTGCAGAAGCGGATACCACAGATACGCAGTATTTT; d_gene: -; v_gene: TRBV20-1; j_gene: TRBJ2-3; abundance: -
CDR3aa: CASSRGGTDTQYF; CDR3nt: TGTGCCAGCTCCAGGGGTGGCACAGATACGCAGTATTTT; d_gene: -; v_gene: TRBV18; j_gene: TRBJ2-3; abundance: few
CDR3aa: CASSRFGQGVVDSPLHF; CDR3nt: TGTGCCAGCAGTCGCTTCGGACAGGGCGTTGTGGATTCACCCCTCCACTTT; d_gene: TRBD1; v_gene: TRBV2; j_gene: TRBJ1-6; abundance: few
CDR3aa: CSARDRRQTNTEAFF; CDR3nt: TGCAGTGCTAGAGATAGGAGACAGACGAACACTGAAGCTTTCTTT; d_gene: -; v_gene: TRBV20-1; j_gene: TRBJ1-1; abundance: few
CDR3aa: CASSLAPGQGNPLHF; CDR3nt: TGTGCCAGCAGCTTAGCTCCGGGACAGGGGAATCCCCTCCACTTT; d_gene: TRBD1; v_gene: TRBV7-6; j_gene: TRBJ1-6; abundance: many
CDR3aa: CASSLGLAPETQYF; CDR3nt: TGCGCCAGCAGCTTGGGACTAGCGCCGGAGACCCAGTACTTC; d_gene: TRBD2; v_gene: TRBV5-1; j_gene: TRBJ2-5; abundance: few
CDR3aa: CSARGSVRDYNEQFF; CDR3nt: TGCAGTGCTAGAGGGTCGGTGCGGGACTACAATGAGCAGTTCTTC; d_gene: -; v_gene: TRBV20-1; j_gene: TRBJ2-1; abundance: -
CDR3aa: CASGREAGELYGYTF; CDR3nt: TGTGCTAGTGGAAGAGAAGCTGGAGAACTCTATGGCTACACCTTC; d_gene: -; v_gene: TRBV12-5; j_gene: TRBJ1-2; abundance: -
CDR3aa: CASSYPPGQGARVETQYF; CDR3nt: TGTGCCAGCAGTTACCCGCCGGGACAGGGGGCGAGGGTGGAGACCCAGTACTTC; d_gene: TRBD1; v_gene: TRBV6-5; j_gene: TRBJ2-5; abundance: -
CDR3aa: CASSVGVTVGNEQFF; CDR3nt: TGTGCCAGCAGCGTAGGGGTCACGGTGGGTAATGAGCAGTTCTTC; d_gene: -; v_gene: TRBV9; j_gene: TRBJ2-1; abundance: few
CDR3aa: CSARVRGIMNTEAFF; CDR3nt: TGCAGTGCTAGAGTGCGGGGAATAATGAACACTGAAGCTTTCTTT; d_gene: -; v_gene: TRBV20-1; j_gene: TRBJ1-1; abundance: -
CDR3aa: CASSFQTANSPLHF; CDR3nt: TGTGCCAGCAGCTTTCAGACAGCGAATTCACCCCTCCACTTT; d_gene: -; v_gene: TRBV7-3; j_gene: TRBJ1-6; abundance: -
CDR3aa: CAISESHSTDTQYF; CDR3nt: TGTGCCATCAGTGAGTCGCATAGCACAGATACGCAGTATTTT; d_gene: -; v_gene: TRBV10-3; j_gene: TRBJ2-3; abundance: -
CDR3aa: CASSQGGTNEKLFF; CDR3nt: TGTGCCAGCTCGCAGGGGGGAACTAATGAAAAACTGTTTTTT; d_gene: TRBD1; v_gene: TRBV12-3/TRBV12-4; j_gene: TRBJ1-4; abundance: -
CDR3aa: CHSGTGNSPLHF; CDR3nt: TGTCATTCCGGGACTGGGAATTCACCCCTCCACTTT; d_gene: -; v_gene: TRBV6-1; j_gene: TRBJ1-6; abundance: -
CDR3aa: CASSLQARAKINTGELFF; CDR3nt: TGTGCCAGCAGCTTACAGGCTAGGGCAAAGATAAACACCGGGGAGCTGTTTTTT; d_gene: -; v_gene: TRBV7-8; j_gene: TRBJ2-2; abundance: -
CDR3aa: CASSLVGDTEAFF; CDR3nt: TGTGCCAGCAGCTTAGTTGGTGACACTGAAGCTTTCTTT; d_gene: -; v_gene: TRBV7-3; j_gene: TRBJ1-1; abundance: many
CDR3aa: CASSEEPELYGYTF; CDR3nt: TGTGCCAGCAGTGAAGAGCCGGAGCTCTATGGCTACACCTTC; d_gene: -; v_gene: TRBV2; j_gene: TRBJ1-2; abundance: -